This TCR beta chain derives from a study of cytomegalovirus exposure and HLA in healthy donors. Study summary: Among the approximately 420 donors who were genotyped, approximately 83% fell in the genetic ancestry cluster that is associated with self-reported Caucasian donors.

Remarks on this clone: Its cognate antigen is unknown.

Study results and caveats: An Asian-associated ancestry cluster reportedly showed fewer N-insertions than the approximately 620-donor mean in a later analysis. The study flagged some 180 TCR beta chains as cytomegalovirus-associated.

The PCR was carried out with 60 Vbeta primers and 13 Jbeta primers. Using immunoSEQ multiplex PCR, the repertoire was profiled, and TCRdb retains in-frame clones only, with some absent. This table has some 220,000 clones, roughly 91% appearing once. Trimming at V came to 6 bases and at J to 0 bases, leaving 8 bases not matched to a gene. Germline lookup yields CDR1 SNHLY and CDR2 FYNNEI. The CDR3 is 17 amino acids. This clonotype was obtained from a woman under 30 in good health and CMV-seronegative. The chain combines TRBV2 with TRBJ2-7; 13 bases map to TRBD2. Sample: PBMCs. The CDR3 DNA follows: TGTGCCAGCAGCGGAGGGACTAGCGGGGAGAGCTCCTACGAGCAGTACTTC. Translating it yields CASSGGTSGESSYEQYF.